The rows below give T cell receptor beta chains drawn from one sample of a study of post-analysis software for immune sequencing data. TCRdb re-analysed the PCR reads in MiXCR, keeping a single row per CDR3 protein. The profile shows approximately 730,000 distinct CDR3 sequences, 35% to 55% of them singletons. Sequenced input: blood. These receptors all stem from a girl aged 5-17 years with multiple sclerosis. Each CDR3 is given with its conserved first and last residue. Fields, in order: D gene, clone size, J gene, V gene, CDR3 protein, CDR3 DNA. A D gene is named only where the DNA matches it firmly. Expanded clones get a size class; other rows say once, few or many, or leave the size out.

TRBD1 few TRBJ1-2 TRBV7-2 CASNSQGDYGYTF TGTGCCAGCAACTCCCAGGGGGACTATGGCTACACCTTC
- - TRBJ1-2 TRBV18 CASSLQPESYGYTF TGTGCCAGCTCACTCCAGCCAGAGAGCTATGGCTACACCTTC
- - TRBJ2-7 TRBV6-5 CASSPWGSGVYEQYF TGTGCCAGCAGCCCTTGGGGGTCAGGGGTCTACGAGCAGTACTTC
- few TRBJ2-7 TRBV28 CASSSDPGEQYF TGTGCCAGCAGTTCGGACCCGGGGGAGCAGTACTTC
- - TRBJ1-2 TRBV20-1 CSARSGGPDYGYTF TGCAGTGCTAGGAGCGGGGGTCCAGACTATGGCTACACCTTC
- - TRBJ2-7 TRBV3-1 CASSQERAGKNEQYF TGTGCCAGCAGCCAAGAGCGGGCAGGGAAGAACGAGCAGTACTTC
TRBD2 - TRBJ2-7 TRBV5-7 CASSANPVYSGRSSYEQYF TGTGCCAGCAGCGCCAACCCGGTCTATAGCGGGAGGAGCTCCTACGAGCAGTACTTC
TRBD2 few TRBJ2-3 TRBV20-1 CSARRGLAGRGTDTQYF TGCAGTGCTAGGAGGGGACTAGCGGGTCGAGGAACAGATACGCAGTATTTT
- few TRBJ1-3 TRBV10-3 CAISVGTASIYF TGTGCCATCAGCGTCGGAACCGCGAGCATATATTTT
- - TRBJ2-1 TRBV29-1 CSVGRRVRVDGQFF TGCAGCGTTGGTCGTCGGGTTAGGGTCGATGGGCAGTTCTTC
TRBD1 many TRBJ2-5 TRBV12-3/TRBV12-4 CASRRQGQETQYF TGTGCCAGCAGGCGACAGGGGCAAGAGACCCAGTACTTC
TRBD2 few TRBJ2-1 TRBV12-3/TRBV12-4 CASSSLLRGGPGNEQFF TGTGCCAGCAGTTCTCTCCTGAGGGGAGGGCCTGGGAATGAGCAGTTCTTC
- - TRBJ2-1 TRBV30 CVWRGYNEQFF TGTGTCTGGAGGGGGTACAATGAGCAGTTCTTC
- - TRBJ2-3 TRBV5-1 CASSLVGWTDTQYF TGCGCCAGCAGCTTGGTTGGGTGGACAGATACGCAGTATTTT
TRBD2 - TRBJ2-7 TRBV29-1 CSVEGAGSSYEQYF TGCAGCGTTGAAGGAGCGGGAAGCTCCTACGAGCAGTACTTC
TRBD2 - TRBJ2-1 TRBV20-1 CSARDEGTSGRVEQFF TGCAGTGCTAGAGATGAGGGGACTAGCGGGAGGGTGGAGCAGTTCTTC
TRBD2 - TRBJ2-1 TRBV7-9 CASRPEAGGLYNEQFF TGTGCCAGCAGGCCAGAAGCGGGAGGGCTCTACAATGAGCAGTTCTTC
- many TRBJ2-7 TRBV10-3 CAIRGTPSSYEQYF TGTGCCATCAGGGGGACACCGAGCTCCTACGAGCAGTACTTC
- - TRBJ2-1 TRBV3-1 CASSQGTLLYYNEQFF TGTGCCAGCAGCCAAGGGACTCTCCTTTACTACAATGAGCAGTTCTTC
TRBD1 - TRBJ2-1 TRBV29-1 CSVRVTGGPNEQFF TGCAGCGTCCGAGTGACAGGGGGGCCCAATGAGCAGTTCTTC
- few TRBJ1-1 TRBV30 CAWSVWPGAFF TGTGCCTGGAGTGTCTGGCCCGGGGCTTTCTTT
TRBD1 - TRBJ1-2 TRBV12-3/TRBV12-4 CASRRATGQGAMGGYTF TGTGCCAGCAGGCGGGCGACGGGACAGGGGGCGATGGGTGGCTACACCTTC
- - TRBJ2-2 TRBV5-1 CASSPQQGHTGELFF TGCGCCAGCAGCCCCCAGCAGGGACACACCGGGGAGCTGTTTTTT
TRBD1 - TRBJ2-7 TRBV12-3/TRBV12-4 CASRRDSYNYEQYF TGTGCCAGCAGGAGGGACAGCTATAACTACGAGCAGTACTTC
TRBD2 few TRBJ2-1 TRBV20-1 CSAESPGLAGLSYNEQFF TGCAGTGCAGAGTCCCCGGGACTAGCGGGTCTCTCCTACAATGAGCAGTTCTTC
TRBD1 - TRBJ1-1 TRBV29-1 CSVEGGQGATEAFF TGCAGCGTTGAAGGGGGACAGGGGGCGACTGAAGCTTTCTTT
- - TRBJ1-1 TRBV20-1 CSATGDPNTEAFF TGCAGTGCTACAGGGGACCCGAACACTGAAGCTTTCTTT
- - TRBJ1-1 TRBV6-6 CASSYVWNTEAFF TGTGCCAGCAGTTACGTGTGGAACACTGAAGCTTTCTTT